The next 18 T cell receptor beta chains were all read from a single sample in a study of T cell responses to AZD1222 COVID-19 vaccine. Profiling relied on immunoSEQ multiplex PCR, and the TCRdb table lists in-frame clones only, not all of them. The sample records over 150,000 clones, roughly 90% being singletons. The sequences come from peripheral blood, collected on day 0 of AZD1222 vaccination. These receptors all stem from an adult in good health.

This chain links TRBV18 with TRBJ1-4; 8 positions agree with TRBD1. Per the germline V gene, CDR1 is KGHSH and CDR2 is LQKENI. Trimming at V came to 2 bases and at J to 4 bases, leaving 3 bases not matched to a gene. The CDR3 consists of 15 residues. CDR3 residues: CASSPWGQVNEKLFF. The CDR3 nucleotides are TGTGCCAGCTCACCATGGGGACAGGTTAATGAAAAACTGTTTTTT.

The chain combines TRBV6-5 with TRBJ1-2; tentative D call: TRBD1 (5 bases). CDR1 and CDR2 (germline): MNHEY, SVGAGI. The V and J ends lost 7 bases and 8 bases respectively, with 17 bases between them. This CDR3 has 13 residues. The CDR3, as DNA: TGTGCCAGCACCGTTTCAGGGTTGGAGGGCTACACCTTC. Its translation is CASTVSGLEGYTF.

CDR3: CASSHLGSSGNTIYF. CDR3 sequence (DNA): TGTGCCAGCAGCCATTTAGGCAGCTCTGGAAACACCATATATTTT. The chain carries TRBV3-1 (or the pseudogene TRBV3-2) and TRBJ1-3, with D hard to call. The germline gives CDR1 LGHDT, CDR2 YNNKEL (reference sequence). CDR3 size: 15 residues. The V end was cut by 3 bases, the J end by 0 bases, with 9 bases between.

The rearrangement uses TRBV7-9 and TRBJ2-3; D remains unclear. Germline V gene lookup returns CDR1 SEHNR and CDR2 FQNEAQ (reference sequence). V lost 5 bases and J lost 0, with 9 bases in between. This CDR3 comprises 14 residues. CDR3 nucleotides: TGTGCCAGCAGCAGAGAAACGAGCACAGATACGCAGTATTTT. Amino acid sequence: CASSRETSTDTQYF.

Notes on this clone: This sample also contains other DNA sequences that code for the same CDR3. The chain joins TRBV7-9 to TRBJ1-1, with D possibly TRBD1 on 5 matching bases. CDR1 SEHNR and CDR2 FQNEAQ come from the germline V gene (reference sequence). With 5 bases removed from V and 6 bases from J, the gap between germline ends came to 10 bases. CDR3 length equals 12 residues. CDR3 sequence (DNA): TGTGCCAGCAGCCTGGGGGGGGCTGAAGCTTTCTTT. Its translation: CASSLGGAEAFF.

The chain recombines TRBV20-1 with TRBJ2-7, with 7 bases lining up with TRBD2. This CDR3 has 11 amino acids. Germline CDR1 DFQATT, CDR2 SNEGSKA (reference sequence). CDR3 protein: CRAGDGYEQYF. Written as DNA, the CDR3 is TGCAGGGCGGGAGACGGCTACGAGCAGTACTTC.

The chain carries TRBV12-3 or TRBV12-4 and TRBJ1-1; D is possibly TRBD1 (6 bases). The length of the CDR3 is 13 residues. Trimming removed 2 bases from V and 7 bases from J, with 11 bases in between. CDR3 coding DNA: TGTGCCAGCAGTTTATGGGGGCGAGGTGAAGCTTTCTTT. This encodes CASSLWGRGEAFF.

The CDR3 sequence: CASSTTQGTGELFF. The CDR3 DNA follows: TGTGCCAGCAGCACCACCCAAGGAACCGGGGAGCTGTTTTTT. The chain employs TRBV7-8 and TRBJ2-2; D is ambiguous. This CDR3 has 14 residues. Per germline, CDR1 SGHVS and CDR2 FQNEAQ. Between the trimmed V and J ends, which lost 5 bases and 5 bases, there was a span of 12 bases.

This clone was found once. V is TRBV3-1 (or the pseudogene TRBV3-2) and J is TRBJ2-2; perhaps TRBD1 as D (5 bases). V was pared by 2 bases and J by 4 bases, with 14 bases between. Germline-derived CDR1 and CDR2 are LGHDT and YNNKEL (reference sequence). CDR3 length: 16 amino acids. The CDR3 DNA reads as TGTGCCAGCAGCCAAAAGGGCAGGGCGGTCACCGGGGAGCTGTTTTTT. The encoded protein is CASSQKGRAVTGELFF.

The CDR3: CASGLGSGRGISYNEQFF. Written as DNA, the CDR3 is TGTGCCAGTGGATTGGGTAGCGGGAGGGGGATCTCCTACAATGAGCAGTTCTTC. This chain uses TRBV2 with TRBJ2-1; 11 nucleotides match TRBD2. Germline V CDR1 and CDR2: SNHLY, FYNNEI. CDR3 length: 18 residues. Trimming removed 9 bases from V and 0 bases from J; junction bases left unmatched: 13.

This clone was observed a single time. The chain links TRBV11-2 to TRBJ1-3; no clear D. Germline CDR1 reads SGHAT; CDR2 reads FQNNGV. V lost 7 bases to trimming and J lost 4 bases, with 14 bases between them. There are 14 residues in the CDR3. The CDR3 DNA follows: TGTGCCAGCACCGCTAGCTTCACCGGAAACACCATATATTTT. The encoded protein is CASTASFTGNTIYF.

This clone was picked up one time. CDR3 nucleotide sequence: TGTGCCAGCAGCACGACTAGCGGGAGTACAGATACGCAGTATTTT. Residues: CASSTTSGSTDTQYF. The chain has TRBV9 and TRBJ2-3; 12 nucleotides line up with TRBD2. V dropped 4 bases and J dropped 3; count of bases not matched to a gene: 3. The CDR3 loop spans 15 amino acids. Germline V lookup: CDR1 SGDLS, CDR2 YYNGEE.

This clone is a singleton in its sample. V and J are TRBV6-5 and TRBJ2-4; 11 bases map to TRBD2. Germline trimming cut 2 bases from V and 7 bases from J; bases unmatched to any gene: 7. This CDR3 has 16 amino acids. Germline V lookup: CDR1 MNHEY, CDR2 SVGAGI. This chain's CDR3 is CASSYPSTSGSNIQYF. DNA of the CDR3: TGTGCCAGCAGTTACCCCTCTACTAGCGGGAGTAACATTCAGTACTTC.

V usage is TRBV6-5 and J usage is TRBJ1-2, with D unresolved. The CDR3 length is 13 residues. Germline values: CDR1 MNHEY, CDR2 SVGAGI. V lost 8 bases and J 1 base, leaving 11 bases between the germline ends. CDR3 in DNA: TGTGCCAGCGCCCCCAGGATTAACTATGGCTACACCTTC. The encoded protein is CASAPRINYGYTF.

The chain employs TRBV28 and TRBJ1-2; 7 nucleotides match TRBD1. Germline CDR1 MDHEN, CDR2 SYDVKM. The CDR3 covers 15 residues. The J segment lost 5 bases and the V segment lost 6 bases, leaving 12 bases of the junction unmatched. The CDR3 sequence is CASRVGGDRVYGYTF. Written as DNA, the CDR3 is TGTGCCAGCAGAGTGGGGGGTGACAGGGTTTATGGCTACACCTTC.

J is TRBJ2-2 and V is TRBV7-3; D is undetermined. This CDR3 is built from 15 residues. Germline CDR1 and CDR2: SGHTA and FQGTGA. Trimming left V 5 bases short and J 3 bases short, with 13 bases between. CDR3 nucleotides: TGTGCCAGCAGCCTCGACTGGGCCGACACCGGGGAGCTGTTTTTT. Translation gives CASSLDWADTGELFF.

Here the CDR3 DNA reads TGCAGCGTTGAGGGGGGCAGGGGGCCTTACAATGAGCAGTTCTTC. This codes for CSVEGGRGPYNEQFF. V gene TRBV29-1 combines with J gene TRBJ2-1, with 8 nucleotides matching TRBD1. This CDR3 region has 15 residues. Germline CDR1 is SQVTM and CDR2 is ANQGSEA. After removal of 3 bases from V and 4 bases from J, the junction contained 8 bases not matched to a gene.

The V and J genes are TRBV5-8 and TRBJ2-3, with TRBD1 matching 8 bases. The V segment lost 0 bases and the J segment 3 bases; nucleotides outside the gene matches: 3. Germline V gives CDR1 SGHTS, CDR2 YDEGEE. The CDR3 has 15 residues. The CDR3 sequence: CASSLGTGLTDTQYF. CDR3 nucleotides: TGTGCCAGCAGCTTGGGGACAGGGTTGACAGATACGCAGTATTTT.